The sequence of this T cell receptor (beta chain) was determined in a study of T cells in Graves' hyperthyroidism and ophthalmopathy. The CDR3 has 16 amino acids. Germline CDR1 is SGHNT and CDR2 is YYREEE (reference sequence). V gave up 3 bases and J gave up 4 bases, with 19 bases separating them. Researchers took RNA transcripts and amplified the TCR beta CDR3 regions from them. TCR CDR3 regions were first amplified by RT-PCR with HTBI primers. TCRdb reprocessed the multiplex PCR reads with MiXCR, giving one entry per CDR3 protein. The profile covers around 570,000 distinct CDR3 sequences, with less than 20% appearing a single time and roughly 47% taken by the ten largest.

The sequence was collected from a man aged 40-49 years with Graves' ophthalmopathy. V gene TRBV5-4 combines with J gene TRBJ1-1; unclear D gene. Specimen: blood. The CDR3 sequence: CASSSPPRGVGTEAFF. The CDR3 DNA follows: TGTGCCAGCAGCTCACCCCCCCGTGGGGTAGGCACTGAAGCTTTCTTT. The full variable domain, its missing parts supplied by reference TRBV5-4 and TRBJ1-1, is ETGVTQSPTHLIKTRGQQVTLRCSSQSGHNTVSWYQQALGQGPQFIFQYYREEENGRGNFPPRFSGLQFPNYSSELNVNALELDDSALYLCASSSPPRGVGTEAFFGQGTRLTVV.